The 20 T cell receptor beta chains below all came from one sample that was sequenced in a study of cytomegalovirus exposure and HLA in healthy donors (dated by TCRdb to the late 2010s). The library came from the immunoSEQ multiplex PCR assay. TCRdb's version of the immuneACCESS table is confined to in-frame rearrangements and falls short of the full clone set. An unresolved V gene accounts for under half of the shortfall where checked; the remainder is of unknown origin. This sample comprises 350,000 or so clones, 86% of them detected only once. Around 0.8% of the sample is in the top ten clones. Sequenced material: PBMCs. Every receptor here comes from a woman in her late teens or twenties in good health and CMV-seronegative.

The V call is TRBV7-9, the J call TRBJ1-2; 8 bases match TRBD1. V shed 3 bases and J 8 bases; nucleotides not matched to a gene: 8. CDR3 length equals 14 residues. Germline V gene data show CDR1 as SEHNR and CDR2 as FQNEAQ (reference sequence). The CDR3 loop is CASSLDREGGGYTF. CDR3 nucleotide sequence: TGTGCCAGCAGCTTGGACAGGGAGGGAGGCGGCTACACCTTC.

The V gene is TRBV27, the J gene TRBJ2-7; 8 nucleotides agree with TRBD2. The CDR3 spans 15 residues. Per germline, CDR1 MNHEY and CDR2 SMNVEV (reference sequence). Written as DNA, the CDR3 is TGTGCTATACGTTGGTGGCGGGAGGATACCTACGAGCAGTACTTC. Protein product: CAIRWWREDTYEQYF.

The rearrangement uses TRBV5-1 and TRBJ2-1, with 7 nucleotides matching TRBD2. V dropped 4 bases and J dropped 6; count of bases not matched to a gene: 7. The CDR3 extends over 14 amino acids. Germline V CDR1 and CDR2: SGHRS, YFSETQ. DNA of the CDR3: TGCGCCAGCAGCCGGGGAGCGGGGACCAATGAGCAGTTCTTC. Translation: CASSRGAGTNEQFF.

V gene TRBV9 combines with J gene TRBJ2-5, with 11 bases identical to TRBD2. This CDR3 spans 16 amino acids. J lost 0 bases, V lost 3 bases, and 4 bases had no gene match. Germline V lookup: CDR1 SGDLS, CDR2 YYNGEE. The CDR3 loop reads CASSALAGGHQETQYF. In DNA, the CDR3 is TGTGCCAGCAGCGCTCTAGCGGGAGGCCACCAAGAGACCCAGTACTTC.

The chain links TRBV29-1 to TRBJ1-1; D ambiguous. The CDR3 is 11 amino acids. V was pared by 3 bases and J by 2 bases, with 4 bases between. Germline lookup yields CDR1 SQVTM and CDR2 ANQGSEA. The CDR3 region has the DNA TGCAGCGTTGAGTCAAACACTGAAGCTTTCTTT. Its translation is CSVESNTEAFF.

The rearrangement uses TRBV18 and TRBJ2-4; weak D call: TRBD1 (7 bases). The CDR3 totals 18 residues. V was pared by 0 bases and J by 8 bases, with 23 bases between. Germline V CDR1 and CDR2: KGHSH, LQKENI. CDR3: CASSPPVSDRETGDIQYF. The CDR3, as DNA: TGTGCCAGCTCACCACCGGTCAGCGACAGGGAGACGGGGGACATTCAGTACTTC.

This sequence joins TRBV5-1 and TRBJ1-3; TRBD1 matches at 8 bases. V shed 4 bases, J shed 0 bases, and the junction held 9 bases outside the gene matches. The germline V gene encodes CDR1 SGHRS and CDR2 YFSETQ. The CDR3 spans 17 residues. The CDR3 DNA is TGCGCCAGCAGCCCGGGACAGGCAATACCCTCTGGAAACACCATATATTTT. It is translated as CASSPGQAIPSGNTIYF.

V gene TRBV27 combines with J gene TRBJ1-2; D perhaps matches TRBD1 (6 bases). V lost 6 bases and J 7 bases, leaving 21 bases between the germline ends. The CDR3 consists of 15 residues. Germline V gene data show CDR1 as MNHEY and CDR2 as SMNVEV (reference sequence). CDR3 sequence reads: CASSPGGAGISGYTF. The CDR3 nucleotides read TGTGCCAGCAGCCCCGGGGGGGCAGGGATCTCTGGCTACACCTTC.

The DNA for the CDR3 is TGTGCCAGTAGTCCCGGGAGTGAAGCAGATACGCAGTATTTT. As protein: CASSPGSEADTQYF. The chain combines TRBV19 with TRBJ2-3; tentative D call: TRBD2 (6 bases). The CDR3 spans 14 residues. V was cut by 5 bases and J by 4 bases, with 13 bases left in between. From germline, CDR1 is LNHDA and CDR2 SQIVND (reference sequence).

This chain connects TRBV29-1 to TRBJ1-5, with a weak D call TRBD1 (6 bases). Trimming pared 0 bases from V and 13 bases from J, leaving 16 bases between. CDR1 is SQVTM and CDR2 is ANQGSEA in the germline V gene. The CDR3 is 13 amino acids. As DNA, the CDR3 is TGCAGCGTTGAAGACCGCGGGGGCAGGAAACAGCATTTT. The encoded protein is CSVEDRGGRKQHF.

The chain recombines TRBV6-1 with TRBJ1-3, with 7 positions matching TRBD1. Germline CDR1 reads MNHNS; CDR2 reads SASEGT. The CDR3 consists of 15 residues. V shed 5 bases and J 4 bases; nucleotides not matched to a gene: 8. CDR3: CASSTGQSSGNTIYF. CDR3 nucleotide sequence: TGTGCCAGCAGTACGGGACAGAGTTCGGGAAACACCATATATTTT.

The genes are TRBV4-2 and TRBJ2-7; TRBD2 matches 9 bases. The germline V gene has CDR1 LGHNA and CDR2 YNFKEQ. The CDR3 is 15 residues long. The ends lost 3 bases at V and 4 bases at J; junction bases unmatched: 7. The CDR3 coding sequence is TGTGCCAGCAGCCAGGCTGGGACTAGCTCGTACGAGCAGTACTTC. This sequence encodes CASSQAGTSSYEQYF.

Concerning this clone itself: Other DNA variants within this sample encode the same CDR3. J is TRBJ2-1 and V is TRBV7-3; perhaps TRBD1 as D (5 bases). V gave up 6 bases and J gave up 1 base, with 7 bases separating them. Germline V CDR1 and CDR2: SGHTA, FQGTGA. The CDR3 contains 13 residues. CDR3 coding DNA: TGTGCCAGCAGTCCAGGGTCCTACAATGAGCAGTTCTTC. As protein: CASSPGSYNEQFF.

The V gene is TRBV5-1, the J gene TRBJ2-7, with 9 nucleotides matching TRBD1. The V gene end was trimmed by 5 bases and the J gene end by 6 bases; junction bases not matched to a gene: 12. This CDR3 region has 15 residues. CDR1 is SGHRS and CDR2 is YFSETQ in the germline V gene. CDR3 sequence reads: CASRPTGGRYREQYF. CDR3 in DNA: TGCGCCAGCAGGCCCACAGGGGGCAGATACCGCGAGCAGTACTTC.

The rearrangement joins TRBV28 to TRBJ2-7; D call uncertain. The germline V gene has CDR1 MDHEN and CDR2 SYDVKM. The ends were cut back, 5 bases at V and 3 bases at J, with 5 bases in the middle. CDR3 length: 11 residues. As DNA, the CDR3 is TGTGCCAGCAGTACTGACTACGAGCAGTACTTC. Translating it yields CASSTDYEQYF.

V usage is TRBV18 and J usage is TRBJ1-4, with D perhaps matching TRBD1 (5 bases). V lost 3 bases, J lost 4 bases, and 15 bases lay in between. Germline loops: CDR1 KGHSH, CDR2 LQKENI. The CDR3 length is 16 residues. CDR3 coding DNA: TGTGCCAGCTCACCCCTGGGGGGACTGCATAATGAAAAACTGTTTTTT. It yields the protein CASSPLGGLHNEKLFF.

The V gene is TRBV4-1, the J gene TRBJ1-1; D not resolved. The germline gives CDR1 MGHRA, CDR2 YSYEKL. This CDR3 has 12 amino acids. V was pared by 0 bases and J by 4 bases, with 3 bases between. The CDR3 DNA reads as TGCGCCAGCAGCCAAGACGGCACTGAAGCTTTCTTT. It translates to CASSQDGTEAFF.

This clone has only one observation. The chain couples TRBV7-7 to TRBJ2-5, with 7 bases aligning to TRBD1. Trimming took 1 base from V and 3 from J; bases not matched to a gene: 5. CDR1 is SSHAT, CDR2 FNYEAQ, per germline (reference sequence). CDR3 length: 15 residues. The CDR3 region is CASSLGGTGEETQYF. CDR3 bases: TGTGCCAGCAGCTTAGGGGGCACAGGGGAAGAGACCCAGTACTTC. Full variable domain (missing parts from reference TRBV7-7 and TRBJ2-5): GAGVSQSPRYKVTKRGQDVTLRCDPISSHATLYWYQQALGQGPEFLTYFNYEAQPDKSGLPSDRFSAERPEGSISTLTIQRTEQRDSAMYRCASSLGGTGEETQYFGPGTRLLVL.

In this sample, this clone turned up a few times. CDR3 region: CASSYSLAGGKDEQFF. The CDR3 DNA reads TGTGCCAGCAGTTACTCACTAGCGGGAGGAAAGGATGAGCAGTTCTTC. The chain is built from TRBV6-6 and TRBJ2-1; 12 nucleotides align to TRBD2. The germline V gene has CDR1 MNHNY and CDR2 SVGAGI (reference sequence). The V segment lost 0 bases and the J segment 8 bases; nucleotides outside the gene matches: 5. The CDR3 is 16 residues long.

The CDR3 region is CAVGGFGNTIYF. DNA for the CDR3: TGTGCGGTCGGGGGGTTTGGAAACACCATATATTTT. This sequence joins TRBV19 and TRBJ1-3; a possible D gene is TRBD1 (5 bases). Germline assignment: CDR1 LNHDA and CDR2 SQIVND (reference sequence). This CDR3 is built from 12 residues.